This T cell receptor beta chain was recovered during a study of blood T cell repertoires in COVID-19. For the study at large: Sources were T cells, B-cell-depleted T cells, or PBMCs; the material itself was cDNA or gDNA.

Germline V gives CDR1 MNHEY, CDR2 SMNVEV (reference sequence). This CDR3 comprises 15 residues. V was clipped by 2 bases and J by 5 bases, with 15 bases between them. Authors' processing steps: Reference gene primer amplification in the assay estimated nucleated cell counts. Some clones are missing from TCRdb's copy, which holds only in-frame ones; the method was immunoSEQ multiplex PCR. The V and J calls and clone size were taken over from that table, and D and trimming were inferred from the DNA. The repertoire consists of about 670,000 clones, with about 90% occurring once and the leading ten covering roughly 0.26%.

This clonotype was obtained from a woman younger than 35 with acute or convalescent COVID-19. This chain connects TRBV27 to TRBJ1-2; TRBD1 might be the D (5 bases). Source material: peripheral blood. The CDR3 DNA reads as TGTGCCAGCAGTTTAGTCCGGGGGGGGGATTATGGCTACACCTTC. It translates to CASSLVRGGDYGYTF.